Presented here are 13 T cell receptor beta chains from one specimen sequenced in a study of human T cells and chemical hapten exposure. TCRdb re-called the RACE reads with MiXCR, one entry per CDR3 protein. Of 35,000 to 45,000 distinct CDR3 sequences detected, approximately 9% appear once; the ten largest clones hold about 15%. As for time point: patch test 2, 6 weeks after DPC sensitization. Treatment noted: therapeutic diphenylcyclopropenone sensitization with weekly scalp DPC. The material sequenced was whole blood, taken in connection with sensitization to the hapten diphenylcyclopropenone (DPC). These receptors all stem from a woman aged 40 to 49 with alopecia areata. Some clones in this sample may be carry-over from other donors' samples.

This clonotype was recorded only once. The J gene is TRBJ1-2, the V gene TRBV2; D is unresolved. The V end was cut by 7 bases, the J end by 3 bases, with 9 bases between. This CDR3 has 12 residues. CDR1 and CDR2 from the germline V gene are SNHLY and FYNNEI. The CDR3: CASNPQDYGYTF. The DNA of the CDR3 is TGTGCCAGCAACCCCCAAGACTATGGCTACACCTTC.

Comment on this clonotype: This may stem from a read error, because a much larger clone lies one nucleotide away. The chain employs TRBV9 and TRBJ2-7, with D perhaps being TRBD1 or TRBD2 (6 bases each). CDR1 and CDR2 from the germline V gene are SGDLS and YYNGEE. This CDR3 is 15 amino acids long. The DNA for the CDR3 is TGTGCCAGCAGCGTAGAGGGGGGCGTTACCTACAAGCAGTACTTC. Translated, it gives CASSVEGGVTYKQYF.

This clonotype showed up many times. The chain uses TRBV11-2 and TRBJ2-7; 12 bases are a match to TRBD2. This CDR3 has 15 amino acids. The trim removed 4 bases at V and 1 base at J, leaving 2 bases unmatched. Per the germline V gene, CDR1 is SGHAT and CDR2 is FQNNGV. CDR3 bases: TGTGCCAGCAGCTCCGGACTAGCGGGGTCCTACGAGCAGTACTTC. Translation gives CASSSGLAGSYEQYF.

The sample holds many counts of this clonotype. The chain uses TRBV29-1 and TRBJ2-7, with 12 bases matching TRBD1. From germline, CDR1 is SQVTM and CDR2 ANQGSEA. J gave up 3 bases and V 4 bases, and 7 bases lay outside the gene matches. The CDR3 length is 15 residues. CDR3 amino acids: CSVAGQGAEYYEQYF. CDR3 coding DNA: TGCAGCGTTGCGGGACAGGGGGCGGAATACTACGAGCAGTACTTC.

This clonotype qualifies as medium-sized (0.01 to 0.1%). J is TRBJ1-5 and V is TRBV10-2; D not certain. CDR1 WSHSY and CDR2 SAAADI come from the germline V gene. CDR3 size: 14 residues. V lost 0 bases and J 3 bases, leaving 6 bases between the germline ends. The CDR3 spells CASSESGFNQPQHF. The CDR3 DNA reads TGCGCCAGCAGTGAGTCGGGGTTCAATCAGCCCCAGCATTTT.

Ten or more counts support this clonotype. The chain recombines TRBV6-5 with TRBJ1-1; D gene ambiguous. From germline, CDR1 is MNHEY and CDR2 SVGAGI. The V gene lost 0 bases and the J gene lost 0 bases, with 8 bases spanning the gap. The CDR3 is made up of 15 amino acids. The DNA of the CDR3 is TGTGCCAGCAGTTACTCCGGCAGGTTGAACACTGAAGCTTTCTTT. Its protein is CASSYSGRLNTEAFF.

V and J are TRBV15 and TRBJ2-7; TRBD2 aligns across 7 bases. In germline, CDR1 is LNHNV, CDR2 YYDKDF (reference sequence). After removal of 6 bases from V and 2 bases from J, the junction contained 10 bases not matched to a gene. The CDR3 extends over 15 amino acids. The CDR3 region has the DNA TGTGCCACCAGTCTTGGCGGGGGTTCCGCCTACGAGCAGTACTTC. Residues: CATSLGGGSAYEQYF.

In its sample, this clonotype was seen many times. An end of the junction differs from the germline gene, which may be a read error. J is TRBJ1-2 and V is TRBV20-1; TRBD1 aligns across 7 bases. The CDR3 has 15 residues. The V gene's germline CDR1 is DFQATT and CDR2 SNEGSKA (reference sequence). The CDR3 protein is CSARGQAQFNYGYTF. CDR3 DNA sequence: TGCAGTGCCAGAGGACAGGCGCAATTCAACTATGGCTACACCTTC.

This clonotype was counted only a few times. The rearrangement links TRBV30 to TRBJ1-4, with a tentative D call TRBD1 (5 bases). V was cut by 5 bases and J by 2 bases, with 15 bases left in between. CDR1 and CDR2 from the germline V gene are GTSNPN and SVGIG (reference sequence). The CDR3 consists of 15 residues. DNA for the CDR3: TGTGCCTGGGGTTTTGCAGGGTACACTAATGAAAAACTGTTTTTT. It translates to CAWGFAGYTNEKLFF.

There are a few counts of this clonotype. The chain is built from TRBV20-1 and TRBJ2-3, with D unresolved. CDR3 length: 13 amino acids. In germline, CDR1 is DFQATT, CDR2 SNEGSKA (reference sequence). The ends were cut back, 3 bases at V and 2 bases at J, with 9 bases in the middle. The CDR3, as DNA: TGCAGTGCTAGTTCTGAGTTCACAGATACGCAGTATTTT. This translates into CSASSEFTDTQYF.

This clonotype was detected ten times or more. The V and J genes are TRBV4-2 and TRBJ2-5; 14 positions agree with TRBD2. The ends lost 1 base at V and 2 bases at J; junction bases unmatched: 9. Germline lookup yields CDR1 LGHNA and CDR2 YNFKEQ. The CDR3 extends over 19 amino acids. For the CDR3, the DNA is TGTGCCAGCAGCCAAGCCCCACTCCGGACTAGCGGGGGGCAAGAGACCCAGTACTTC. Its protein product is CASSQAPLRTSGGQETQYF.

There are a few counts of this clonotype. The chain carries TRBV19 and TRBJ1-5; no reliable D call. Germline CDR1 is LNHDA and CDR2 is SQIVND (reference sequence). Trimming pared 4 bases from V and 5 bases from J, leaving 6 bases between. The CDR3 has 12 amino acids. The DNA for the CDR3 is TGTGCCAGTAGTAGATTGGATCAGCCCCAGCATTTT. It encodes CASSRLDQPQHF.

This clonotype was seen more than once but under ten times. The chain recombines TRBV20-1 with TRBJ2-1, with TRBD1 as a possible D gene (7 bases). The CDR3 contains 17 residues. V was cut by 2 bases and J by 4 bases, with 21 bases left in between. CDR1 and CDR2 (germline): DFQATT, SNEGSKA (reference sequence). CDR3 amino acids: CSARRRPGGSVYNEQFF. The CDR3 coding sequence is TGCAGTGCTAGAAGAAGGCCAGGGGGGTCAGTTTACAATGAGCAGTTCTTC.